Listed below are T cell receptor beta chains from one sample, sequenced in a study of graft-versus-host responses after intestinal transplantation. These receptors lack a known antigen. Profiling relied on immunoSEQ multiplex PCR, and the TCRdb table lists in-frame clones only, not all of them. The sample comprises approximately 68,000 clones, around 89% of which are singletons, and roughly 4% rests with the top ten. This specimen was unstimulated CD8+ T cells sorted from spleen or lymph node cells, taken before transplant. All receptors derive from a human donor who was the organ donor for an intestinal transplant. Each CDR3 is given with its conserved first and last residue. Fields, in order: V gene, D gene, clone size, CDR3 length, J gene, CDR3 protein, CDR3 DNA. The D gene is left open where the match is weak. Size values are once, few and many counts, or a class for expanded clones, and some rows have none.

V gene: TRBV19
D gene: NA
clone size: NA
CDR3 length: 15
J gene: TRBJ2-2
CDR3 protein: CASSIMAGDTGELFF
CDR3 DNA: TGTGCCAGTAGTATTATGGCAGGGGACACCGGGGAGCTGTTTTTT

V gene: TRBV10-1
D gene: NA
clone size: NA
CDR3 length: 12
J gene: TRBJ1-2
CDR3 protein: CASSETGYGYTF
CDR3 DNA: TGCGCCAGCAGTGAGACAGGTTATGGCTACACCTTC

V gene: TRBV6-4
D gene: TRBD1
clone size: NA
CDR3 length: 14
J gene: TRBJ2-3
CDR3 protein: CASSEGQGADTQYF
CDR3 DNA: TGTGCCAGCAGTGAGGGACAGGGGGCAGATACGCAGTATTTT

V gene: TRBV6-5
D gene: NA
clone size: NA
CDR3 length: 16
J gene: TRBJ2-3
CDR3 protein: CASSSKPGGQVYTQYF
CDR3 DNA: TGTGCCAGCAGTTCTAAGCCGGGGGGCCAGGTGTATACGCAGTATTTT

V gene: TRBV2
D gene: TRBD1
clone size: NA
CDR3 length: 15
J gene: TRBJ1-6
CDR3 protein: CASRHMDRRDSPLHF
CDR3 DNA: TGTGCCAGCAGGCATATGGACAGGCGGGATTCACCCCTCCACTTT

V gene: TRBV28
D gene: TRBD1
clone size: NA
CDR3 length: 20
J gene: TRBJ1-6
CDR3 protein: CASSWETGQGVFAYNSPLHF
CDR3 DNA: TGTGCCAGCAGTTGGGAGACGGGACAGGGTGTGTTCGCCTATAATTCACCCCTCCACTTT

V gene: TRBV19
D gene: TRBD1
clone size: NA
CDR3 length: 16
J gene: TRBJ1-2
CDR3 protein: CASSITSGTGLLFGTF
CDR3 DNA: TGTGCCAGTAGTATAACGTCCGGGACAGGGCTTCTTTTCGGCACCTTC

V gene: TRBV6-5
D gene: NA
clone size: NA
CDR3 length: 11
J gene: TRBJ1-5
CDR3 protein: CASGENQPQHF
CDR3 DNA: TGTGCCAGCGGTGAGAATCAGCCCCAGCATTTT

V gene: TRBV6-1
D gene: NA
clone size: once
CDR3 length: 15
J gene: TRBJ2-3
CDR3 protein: CASSERGSRTDTQYF
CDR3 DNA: TGTGCCAGCAGTGAAAGGGGCAGCCGCACAGATACGCAGTATTTT

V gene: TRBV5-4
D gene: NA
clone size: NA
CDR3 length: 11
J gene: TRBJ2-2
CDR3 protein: CASSLAGELFF
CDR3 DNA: TGTGCCAGCAGTTTAGCCGGGGAGCTGTTTTTT

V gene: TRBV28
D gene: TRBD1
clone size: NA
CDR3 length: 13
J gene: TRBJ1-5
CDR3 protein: CATQDRDNQPQHF
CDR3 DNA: TGTGCCACCCAGGACAGGGACAATCAGCCCCAGCATTTT

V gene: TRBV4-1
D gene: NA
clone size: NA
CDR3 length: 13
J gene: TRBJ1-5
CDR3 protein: CASSPPGSLPQHF
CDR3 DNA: TGCGCCAGCAGCCCACCCGGGTCTCTGCCCCAGCATTTT

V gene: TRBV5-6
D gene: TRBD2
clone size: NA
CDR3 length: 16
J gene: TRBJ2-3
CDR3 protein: CASSLGSGGTTDTQYF
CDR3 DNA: TGTGCCAGCAGCTTGGGTAGCGGGGGGACCACAGATACGCAGTATTTT

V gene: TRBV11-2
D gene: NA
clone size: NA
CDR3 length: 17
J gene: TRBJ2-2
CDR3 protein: CASSLGSAGANTGELFF
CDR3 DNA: TGTGCCAGCAGCTTAGGATCCGCAGGGGCGAACACCGGGGAGCTGTTTTTT

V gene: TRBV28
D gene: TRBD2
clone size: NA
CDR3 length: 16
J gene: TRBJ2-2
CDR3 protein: CASSLWRAGDTGELFF
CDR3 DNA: TGTGCCAGCAGTTTATGGCGAGCGGGGGACACCGGGGAGCTGTTTTTT

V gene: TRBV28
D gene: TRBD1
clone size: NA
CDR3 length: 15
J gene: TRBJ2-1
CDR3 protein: CASSITGTGGNEQFF
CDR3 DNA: TGTGCCAGCAGCATCACCGGGACAGGGGGGAATGAGCAGTTCTTC

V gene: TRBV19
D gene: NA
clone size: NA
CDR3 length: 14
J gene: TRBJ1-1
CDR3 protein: CASTPGGGNTEAFF
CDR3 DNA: TGTGCCAGTACTCCCGGCGGGGGGAACACTGAAGCTTTCTTT

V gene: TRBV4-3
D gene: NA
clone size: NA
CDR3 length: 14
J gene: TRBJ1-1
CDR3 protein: CASSQDTGFTEAFF
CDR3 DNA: TGCGCCAGCAGCCAAGACACAGGGTTCACTGAAGCTTTCTTT

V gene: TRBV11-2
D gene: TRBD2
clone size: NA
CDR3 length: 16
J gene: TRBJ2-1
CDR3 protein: CASSSGTSFPYNEQFF
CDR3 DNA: TGTGCCAGCAGTTCCGGGACTAGCTTTCCTTACAATGAGCAGTTCTTC

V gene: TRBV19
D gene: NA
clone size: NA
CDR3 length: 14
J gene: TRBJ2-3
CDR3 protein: CASSITSSTDTQYF
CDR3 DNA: TGTGCCAGTAGTATTACCAGTAGCACAGATACGCAGTATTTT

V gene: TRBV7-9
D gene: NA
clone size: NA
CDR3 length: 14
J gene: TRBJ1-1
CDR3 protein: CASSLYDRNTEAFF
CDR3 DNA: TGTGCCAGCAGCTTATATGATAGGAACACTGAAGCTTTCTTT

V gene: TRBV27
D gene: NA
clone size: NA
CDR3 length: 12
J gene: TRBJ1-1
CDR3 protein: CAIEREFAEAFF
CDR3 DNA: TGTGCCATCGAGAGGGAATTCGCTGAAGCTTTCTTT

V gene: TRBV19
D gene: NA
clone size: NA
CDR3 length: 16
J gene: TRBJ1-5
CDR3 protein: CASSIDSTNSNQPQHF
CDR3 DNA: TGTGCCAGTAGTATAGATTCGACTAATAGCAATCAGCCCCAGCATTTT

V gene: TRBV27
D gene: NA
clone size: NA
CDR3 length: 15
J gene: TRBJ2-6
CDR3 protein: CASSLRGSGANVLTF
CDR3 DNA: TGTGCCAGCAGTTTAAGGGGGTCTGGGGCCAACGTCCTGACTTTC

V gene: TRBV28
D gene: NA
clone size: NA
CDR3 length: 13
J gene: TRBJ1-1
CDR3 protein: CASRNNADTEAFF
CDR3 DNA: TGTGCCAGCAGGAACAACGCCGACACTGAAGCTTTCTTT

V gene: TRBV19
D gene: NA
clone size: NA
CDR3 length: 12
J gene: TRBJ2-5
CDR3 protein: CASSRVGETQYF
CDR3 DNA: TGTGCCAGTTCGCGGGTCGGGGAGACCCAGTACTTC

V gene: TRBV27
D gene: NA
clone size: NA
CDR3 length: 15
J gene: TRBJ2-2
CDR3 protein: CASTRGTVNTGELFF
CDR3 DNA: TGTGCCAGCACCCGGGGGACAGTGAACACCGGGGAGCTGTTCTTT

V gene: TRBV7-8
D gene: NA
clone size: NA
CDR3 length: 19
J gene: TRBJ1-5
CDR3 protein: CASSLSSAFTDSTQEPQHF
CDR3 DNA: TGTGCCAGCAGCTTATCCTCGGCGTTCACGGACAGCACGCAGGAGCCCCAGCATTTT

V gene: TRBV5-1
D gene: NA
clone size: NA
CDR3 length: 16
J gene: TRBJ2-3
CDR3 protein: CASSLASAGGTDTQYF
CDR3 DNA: TGCGCCAGCAGCTTGGCTAGCGCTGGTGGCACAGATACGCAGTATTTT

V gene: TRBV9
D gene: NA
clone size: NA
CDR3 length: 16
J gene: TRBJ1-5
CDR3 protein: CASSVEIPRSNQPQHF
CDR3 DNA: TGTGCCAGCAGCGTAGAGATACCGAGGAGCAATCAGCCCCAGCATTTT

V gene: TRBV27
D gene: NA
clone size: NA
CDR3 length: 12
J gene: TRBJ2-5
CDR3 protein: CASSLDGETQYF
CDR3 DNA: TGTGCCAGCAGTTTAGATGGCGAGACCCAGTACTTC

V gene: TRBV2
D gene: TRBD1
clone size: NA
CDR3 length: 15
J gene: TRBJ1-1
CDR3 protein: CASSGTGGPNTEAFF
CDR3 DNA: TGTGCCAGCAGTGGGACAGGGGGGCCGAACACTGAAGCTTTCTTT

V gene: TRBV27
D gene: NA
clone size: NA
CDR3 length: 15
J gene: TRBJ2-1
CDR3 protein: CASSLIPVRGNEQFF
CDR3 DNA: TGTGCCAGCAGTCTCATCCCTGTCCGGGGCAATGAGCAGTTCTTC

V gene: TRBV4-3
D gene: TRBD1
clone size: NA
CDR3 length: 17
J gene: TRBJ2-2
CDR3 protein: CASSFARDRAATGELFF
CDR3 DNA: TGCGCCAGCAGCTTCGCCCGGGACAGGGCGGCCACCGGGGAGCTGTTTTTT

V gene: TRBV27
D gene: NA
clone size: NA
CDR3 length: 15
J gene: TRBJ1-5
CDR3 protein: CASSLTGSSNQPQHF
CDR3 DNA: TGTGCCAGCAGCCTTACAGGGTCAAGCAATCAGCCCCAGCATTTT

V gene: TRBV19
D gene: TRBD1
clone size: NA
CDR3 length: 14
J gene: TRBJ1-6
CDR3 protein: CASDRAPFNSPLHF
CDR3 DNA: TGTGCCAGTGACAGGGCCCCCTTTAATTCACCCCTCCACTTT

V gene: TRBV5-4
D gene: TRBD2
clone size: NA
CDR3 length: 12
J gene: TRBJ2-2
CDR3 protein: CASHGGTGELFF
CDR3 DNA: TGTGCCAGCCACGGGGGGACCGGGGAGCTGTTTTTT

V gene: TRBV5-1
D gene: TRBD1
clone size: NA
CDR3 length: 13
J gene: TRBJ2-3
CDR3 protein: CASSPRTGHTQYF
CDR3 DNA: TGCGCCAGCAGCCCGCGGACAGGGCATACGCAGTATTTT

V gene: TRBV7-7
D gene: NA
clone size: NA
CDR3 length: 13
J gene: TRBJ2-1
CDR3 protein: CASSLDVVDEQFF
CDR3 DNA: TGTGCTAGCAGCTTAGATGTTGTCGATGAGCAGTTCTTC

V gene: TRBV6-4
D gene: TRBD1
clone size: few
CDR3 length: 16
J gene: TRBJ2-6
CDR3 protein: CASSGDRGSGANVLTF
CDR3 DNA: TGTGCCAGCAGTGGGGACAGGGGGTCTGGGGCCAACGTCCTGACTTTC

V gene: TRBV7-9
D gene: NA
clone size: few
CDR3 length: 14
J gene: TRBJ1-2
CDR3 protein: CASSESRGAYGYTF
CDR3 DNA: TGTGCCAGCAGCGAGTCCCGGGGGGCCTATGGCTACACCTTC

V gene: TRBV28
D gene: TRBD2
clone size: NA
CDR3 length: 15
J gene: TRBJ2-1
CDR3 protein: CASSWGGGSYNEQFF
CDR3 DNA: TGTGCCAGCAGTTGGGGCGGGGGGTCCTACAATGAGCAGTTCTTC

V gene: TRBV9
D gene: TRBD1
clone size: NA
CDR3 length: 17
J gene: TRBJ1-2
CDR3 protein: CASSVGAMAGGLYGYTF
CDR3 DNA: TGTGCCAGCAGCGTCGGAGCGATGGCAGGGGGACTCTATGGCTACACCTTC

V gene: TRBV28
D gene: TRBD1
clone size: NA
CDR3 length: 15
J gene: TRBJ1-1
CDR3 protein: CASSLTGGSHTEAFF
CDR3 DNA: TGTGCCAGCAGTCTCACAGGGGGCTCGCACACTGAAGCTTTCTTT

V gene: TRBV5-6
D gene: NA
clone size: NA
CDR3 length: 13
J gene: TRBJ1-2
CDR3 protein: CASRLHNNYGYTF
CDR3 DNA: TGTGCCAGCAGACTACACAATAACTATGGCTACACCTTC

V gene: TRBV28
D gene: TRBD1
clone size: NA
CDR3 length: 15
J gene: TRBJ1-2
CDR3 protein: CASSFRLHRGHGYTF
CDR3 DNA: TGTGCCAGCAGTTTTCGCCTGCACAGGGGGCATGGCTACACCTTC